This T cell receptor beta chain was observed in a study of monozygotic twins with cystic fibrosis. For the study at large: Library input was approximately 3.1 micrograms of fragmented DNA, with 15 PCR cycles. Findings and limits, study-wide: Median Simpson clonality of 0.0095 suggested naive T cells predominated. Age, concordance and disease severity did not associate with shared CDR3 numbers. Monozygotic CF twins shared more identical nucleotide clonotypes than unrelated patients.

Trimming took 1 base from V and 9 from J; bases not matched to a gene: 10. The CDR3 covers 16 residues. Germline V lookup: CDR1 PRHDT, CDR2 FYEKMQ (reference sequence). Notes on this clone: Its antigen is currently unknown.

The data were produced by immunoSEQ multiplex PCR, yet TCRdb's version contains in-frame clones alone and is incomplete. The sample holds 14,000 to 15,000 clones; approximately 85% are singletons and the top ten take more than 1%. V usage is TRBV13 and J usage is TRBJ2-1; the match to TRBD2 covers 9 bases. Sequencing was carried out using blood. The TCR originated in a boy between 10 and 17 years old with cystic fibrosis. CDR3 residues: CASSLDPSGKGGEQFF. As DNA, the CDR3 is TGTGCCAGCAGCTTAGACCCTAGCGGGAAAGGCGGTGAGCAGTTCTTC.